Listed here are 16 T cell receptor beta chains from one sample, sequenced in a study of blood T cell repertoires in COVID-19. Some clones are missing from TCRdb's copy, which holds only in-frame ones; the method was immunoSEQ multiplex PCR. The data show tens of thousands of clones, with around 88% seen just once and less than 5% held by the top ten. Sequencing was done on a sample of peripheral blood. These TCRs come from a man between 60 and 70 years old with acute or convalescent COVID-19.

This chain joins TRBV2 and TRBJ2-5; TRBD1 aligns across 9 bases. The ends lost 6 bases at V and 2 bases at J; junction bases unmatched: 4. The CDR3 consists of 14 residues. Germline CDR1 is SNHLY and CDR2 is FYNNEI. The CDR3 DNA follows: TGTGCCAGCAGCCGGGACAGGGCACAAGAGACCCAGTACTTC. The encoded protein is CASSRDRAQETQYF.

The chain is built from TRBV6-5 and TRBJ2-4; D may be TRBD1 (6 bases). Germline V gene sequence: CDR1 MNHEY, CDR2 SVGAGI. Trimming stripped 2 bases from V and 4 bases from J, with 9 bases between. This CDR3 comprises 14 residues. The CDR3 protein is CASSYGGSKNIQYF. CDR3 nucleotides: TGTGCCAGCAGTTACGGGGGCTCGAAAAACATTCAGTACTTC.

The rearrangement links TRBV7-2 to TRBJ2-1; the match to TRBD2 covers 11 bases. The germline gives CDR1 SGHTA, CDR2 FQGNSA. The CDR3 loop spans 16 amino acids. V was pared by 6 bases and J by 5 bases, with 9 bases of the junction left unmatched. This CDR3 is CASSPLAGGLNNEQFF. The CDR3, as DNA: TGTGCCAGCAGTCCCCTAGCGGGAGGACTTAACAATGAGCAGTTCTTC. Full variable domain (missing parts from reference TRBV7-2 and TRBJ2-1): GAGVSQSPSNKVTEKGKDVELRCDPISGHTALYWYRQSLGQGLEFLIYFQGNSAPDKSGLPSDRFSAERTGGSVSTLTIQRTQQEDSAVYLCASSPLAGGLNNEQFFGPGTRLTVL.

The chain carries TRBV2 and TRBJ2-2, with 7 bases lining up with TRBD1. V was clipped by 6 bases and J by 6 bases; unmatched bases: 10. There are 15 residues in the CDR3. From germline, CDR1 is SNHLY and CDR2 FYNNEI. CDR3 DNA sequence: TGTGCCAGCAGGGCCGTTAGGGGGCTCGCCGGGGAGCTGTTTTTT. Translated: CASRAVRGLAGELFF.

The chain uses TRBV7-6 and TRBJ1-6, with D maybe TRBD1 (5 bases). This CDR3 region has 14 residues. Trimming cost V 4 bases and J 7 bases, with 11 bases left between them. CDR1 and CDR2 from the germline V gene are SGHVS and FNYEAQ. The CDR3: CASSYSGGNSPLHF. For the CDR3, the DNA is TGTGCCAGCAGCTATTCGGGGGGAAATTCACCCCTCCACTTT.

This clone was found a few times. The rearrangement joins TRBV19 to TRBJ1-1; 7 nucleotides agree with TRBD1. The junction had 16 bases not matched to a gene; V was cut back by 8 bases and J by 7 bases. The CDR3 spans 15 residues. Germline V gene data show CDR1 as LNHDA and CDR2 as SQIVND (reference sequence). The CDR3 sequence is CASRNLLRGRGEAFF. CDR3 in DNA: TGTGCCAGTCGAAACCTACTGAGGGGGCGTGGTGAAGCTTTCTTT.

The chain uses TRBV15 and TRBJ1-4; no clear D gene. Germline V lookup: CDR1 LNHNV, CDR2 YYDKDF (reference sequence). This CDR3 contains 14 residues. Trimming cost V 5 bases and J 6 bases, with 13 bases left between them. For the CDR3, the DNA is TGTGCCACCAGCCAGAGGCAGACGGATGAAAAACTGTTTTTT. Translation: CATSQRQTDEKLFF.

This chain joins TRBV5-6 and TRBJ2-2, with 12 bases identical to TRBD1. Germline values: CDR1 SGHDT, CDR2 YYEEEE. This CDR3 has 15 amino acids. V shed 10 bases, J shed 6 bases, and the junction held 10 bases outside the gene matches. CDR3 in DNA: TGTGCCGGTCAGACCGGGACAGGGGGCCCCGGGGAGCTGTTTTTT. Encoded protein: CAGQTGTGGPGELFF.

The chain joins TRBV18 to TRBJ2-7, with 14 bases that match TRBD2. This CDR3 contains 15 residues. V gave up 3 bases and J gave up 7 bases; unmatched junction bases: 5. Germline lookup yields CDR1 KGHSH and CDR2 LQKENI. The CDR3 reads CASSPGLAGAREQYF. The CDR3 DNA follows: TGTGCCAGCTCACCGGGACTAGCGGGAGCTCGAGAGCAGTACTTC.

The chain has TRBV4-2 and TRBJ2-1; 13 bases match TRBD2. With V trimmed by 4 bases and J by 7 bases, 7 bases remained unmatched. Per the germline V gene, CDR1 is LGHNA and CDR2 is YNFKEQ. The CDR3 contains 16 residues. This CDR3 reads CASSPGGTSGKNEQFF. The CDR3 DNA sequence: TGTGCCAGCAGCCCCGGCGGGACTAGCGGGAAAAATGAGCAGTTCTTC.

The chain carries TRBV19 and TRBJ1-2; TRBD1 matches at 7 bases. CDR3 length: 15 amino acids. The V segment lost 5 bases and the J segment 3 bases; nucleotides outside the gene matches: 9. CDR1 and CDR2 from the germline V gene are LNHDA and SQIVND (reference sequence). The chain's CDR3 is CASSPRGTEYYGYTF. Here the CDR3 DNA reads TGTGCCAGTAGTCCCCGTGGGACAGAATACTATGGCTACACCTTC.

The rearrangement links TRBV5-7 to TRBJ1-5; D is perhaps TRBD1 (6 bases). TRBV5-7 is an ORF; its function is uncertain. This CDR3 is built from 17 residues. V lost 6 bases and J lost 0, with 19 bases in between. The CDR3 nucleotides are TGTGCCAGCATTCCCACTACAGGGTATTATAGCAATCAGCCCCAGCATTTT. Encoded protein: CASIPTTGYYSNQPQHF.

The rearrangement joins TRBV19 to TRBJ1-5; 8 nucleotides agree with TRBD1. Germline CDR1 reads LNHDA; CDR2 reads SQIVND (reference sequence). The length of the CDR3 is 14 residues. The V and J ends lost 5 bases and 5 bases, in that order; junction bases with no gene match: 5. The CDR3 DNA follows: TGTGCCAGTAGTCCCAGGACAGGGTATCAGCCCCAGCATTTT. This encodes CASSPRTGYQPQHF.

CDR3 bases: TGTGCCAGCAGCCTACTCGGCGGAGGGCAGAACACTGAAGCTTTCTTT. It specifies CASSLLGGGQNTEAFF. The chain joins TRBV7-3 to TRBJ1-1; D remains ambiguous. The CDR3 loop spans 16 amino acids. Germline assignment: CDR1 SGHTA and CDR2 FQGTGA. Trimming took 5 bases from V and 1 from J, leaving 17 bases between them.

This chain uses TRBV5-5 with TRBJ2-7, with a weak D call TRBD2 (6 bases). Germline CDR1 and CDR2: SGHKS and YYEKEE (reference sequence). The CDR3 loop spans 14 amino acids. The V end was cut by 4 bases, the J end by 1 base, with 12 bases between. CDR3 loop: CASSQVSGSYEQYF. CDR3 coding DNA: TGTGCCAGCAGCCAGGTTAGCGGATCCTACGAGCAGTACTTC. Based on the CDR3 plus reference TRBV5-5 and TRBJ2-7, the full variable domain is DAGVTQSPTHLIKTRGQQVTLRCSPISGHKSVSWYQQVLGQGPQFIFQYYEKEERGRGNFPDRFSARQFPNYSSELNVNALLLGDSALYLCASSQVSGSYEQYFGPGTRLTVT.

CDR3 sequence reads: CSVDLGAGGYYGYTF. The CDR3 nucleotides read TGCAGCGTCGACCTCGGTGCGGGAGGATATTATGGCTACACCTTC. The chain carries TRBV29-1 and TRBJ1-2; D not certain. Germline loops: CDR1 SQVTM, CDR2 ANQGSEA. Trimming stripped 6 bases from V and 5 bases from J, with 22 bases between. This CDR3 comprises 15 residues.